The 4 T cell receptor beta chains below come from one sample, sequenced in a study of blood T cell repertoires in COVID-19. TCRdb keeps only in-frame clones here, not all; method: immunoSEQ multiplex PCR. This table holds under 450,000 clones, roughly 90% found once. Sequencing was performed on peripheral blood. The receptors come from a woman aged 55-75 years with COVID-19, enrolled during active disease.

The V gene is TRBV7-6, the J gene TRBJ2-3, with TRBD2 matching over 7 bases. CDR1 and CDR2 (germline): SGHVS, FNYEAQ. The length of the CDR3 is 19 residues. Trimming at V came to 1 base and at J to 2 bases, leaving 15 bases not matched to a gene. The CDR3 DNA reads as TGTGCCAGCAGCTTAGGGTCATGGGGATCGGGGGGAGTCACAGATACGCAGTATTTT. Its protein product is CASSLGSWGSGGVTDTQYF.

V and J are TRBV6-4 and TRBJ1-1, with TRBD1 as a possible D gene (5 bases). The CDR3 has 14 amino acids. CDR1 and CDR2 from the germline V gene are MRHNA and SNTAGT. The V end lost 7 bases, the J end lost 4 bases, and 16 bases lay between the germline ends. The CDR3 bases are TGTGCCAGCAAAAAGCAGCAGGGATCCACTGAAGCTTTCTTT. Its translation: CASKKQQGSTEAFF.

The chain joins TRBV6-2 or TRBV6-3 to TRBJ1-5; D is perhaps TRBD1 (6 bases). The CDR3 is 15 residues long. Trimming stripped 5 bases from V and 1 base from J, with 12 bases between. The germline CDR1 and CDR2 sequences are MNHEY and SVGEGT. The CDR3 reads CASSGRGNSNQPQHF. The CDR3 DNA reads TGTGCCAGCAGTGGGAGGGGGAACAGCAATCAGCCCCAGCATTTT.

This clone was detected only a few times. The chain couples TRBV15 to TRBJ1-2; 8 nucleotides match TRBD1. Germline CDR1 and CDR2: LNHNV and YYDKDF (reference sequence). The trim removed 0 bases at V and 9 bases at J, leaving 6 bases unmatched. The CDR3 covers 14 residues. The CDR3 loop is CATSRDGGTGSYTF. CDR3 in DNA: TGTGCCACCAGCAGAGATGGGGGGACAGGAAGCTACACCTTC.